This T cell receptor (beta chain) is drawn from a study of CD8+CD57+ T cells in acquired aplastic anemia (dated by TCRdb to 2016 to 2019). Regarding the research as a whole: Extracted DNA from sorted CD4+ and CD8+ cells averaged around 3.2 ug, ranging from 0.2 to 27.4 ug. An average of approximately 10 million reads for CD4+ cells and approximately 11 million reads for CD8+ cells was obtained from healthy donor samples.

Overall study outcomes, separate from this receptor: Patients and healthy controls showed no significant difference in CD8+ Simpson's diversity (P=0.060). Approximately 31 CD8+ CDR3 sequences were found in both patients and controls but appeared to be highly expressed in patients and within the immunodominant clones of the patients.

In this study, sorted CD4+ and CD8+ T cells from the blood of healthy subjects and of severe aplastic anemia patients had their TCR repertoires deep-sequenced. Ficoll-Paque density gradient centrifugation was used to isolate peripheral blood mononuclear cells. Before DNA was extracted, CD4+ and CD8+ T cells were sorted using either FACS or magnetic beads. This clonotype has a count of ten or more. Its cognate antigen has yet to be identified. Base qualities are not provided; no much larger clone lies one nucleotide away. The CDR3, cysteine through phenylalanine, is 13 amino acids long. Left in the record is the CDR3 DNA by itself, 39 bases read in frame from the first base. Sequences SGHNT (CDR1) and YYREEE (CDR2) are obtained from the germline V gene (reference sequence). Cut back by 8 bases and 6 bases, the V and J ends lie 17 bases apart. TCR beta VDJ combination and CDR3 sequence profiling used genomic DNA as the template. TCR repertoire sequencing was run on an Illumina HiSeq 2000. As for the original processing: TRBV/TRBJ rearrangement plots, CDR3 size and DJ length profiles, and Simpson's diversity index were used to assess repertoires. The immunodominant clone was defined as the most abundant DNA sequence in deep sequencing data. CDR3 amino acid sequences were screened for sharing across subjects and compared with published repertoires and the VDJdb database. TCRdb passed the public sequencing reads through fastp at Q25 and MiXCR, retaining productive beta sequences. Under each unique CDR3 protein, matching rows form one entry showing the most common genes and DNA. For this entry, the V and J calls and clone size follow TCRdb and not the study's own pipeline. The sample yields about 180,000 distinct CDR3 sequences; just over 45% were counted once. 2.9% of the sample goes to the ten largest clones.

The source material was sorted CD4+, CD8+, or CD8+CD57+ T cells (not recorded which) from PBMCs. The chain was built from TRBV5-4 and TRBJ1-2, and the D gene may be TRBD1, 6 bases matching. The sequence derives from a human donor in good health. CDR3 region: CASVAGTSNGYTF. The DNA sequence is as follows: TGTGCCAGTGTTGCCGGGACAAGTAATGGCTACACCTTC.